Presented here are 29 T cell receptor beta chains from one specimen sequenced in a study of OX40 agonist ivuxolimab in advanced cancers. Produced via immunoSEQ multiplex PCR; TCRdb's table is partial and in-frame only. The sample consists of under 20,000 clones, 72% of them appearing once. Sequenced material: CD4+ or CD8+ T cells sorted from blood, taken in a trial of the OX40 agonist ivuxolimab. The receptors here all came from an adult with an advanced solid tumor such as melanoma, head and neck, liver or kidney cancer.

A few counts support this clone. The chain is built from TRBV7-8 and TRBJ2-3; 7 bases align to TRBD2. This CDR3 region has 15 residues. In germline, CDR1 is SGHVS, CDR2 FQNEAQ. The junction had 5 bases not matched to a gene; V was cut back by 5 bases and J by 0 bases. The CDR3 spells CASSPGLSSTDTQYF. The CDR3 coding sequence is TGTGCCAGCAGCCCGGGACTAAGTAGCACAGATACGCAGTATTTT.

The chain joins TRBV4-3 to TRBJ2-7; D is perhaps TRBD1 or TRBD2 (6 bases each). Per the germline V gene, CDR1 is LGHNA and CDR2 is YSLEER. Trimming left V 0 bases short and J 0 bases short, with 21 bases between. The CDR3 spans 19 residues. CDR3 amino acids: CASSQDIGYRDSSSYEQYF. The CDR3 DNA follows: TGCGCCAGCAGCCAAGATATTGGCTACAGGGACTCTAGCTCCTACGAGCAGTACTTC.

The chain employs TRBV7-2 and TRBJ2-7; D not resolved. The CDR3 contains 12 residues. V was shortened by 1 base and J by 4 bases, with 5 bases between the two germline ends. Germline V gene lookup returns CDR1 SGHTA and CDR2 FQGNSA. CDR3 in amino acids: CASSLGMYEQYF. In DNA form, the CDR3 reads TGTGCCAGCAGCTTAGGAATGTACGAGCAGTACTTC.

The chain carries TRBV25-1 and TRBJ1-2; D remains ambiguous. CDR1 is MGHDK, CDR2 SYGVNS, per germline. With 5 bases removed from V and 1 base from J, the gap between germline ends came to 5 bases. CDR3 length: 12 residues. CDR3 DNA: TGTGCCAGCAGTTTCGGTAACTATGGCTACACCTTC. Its translation is CASSFGNYGYTF.

The chain recombines TRBV6-4 with TRBJ2-3; 10 nucleotides align to TRBD2. This CDR3 comprises 18 residues. V dropped 0 bases and J dropped 1; count of bases not matched to a gene: 7. CDR1 is MRHNA, CDR2 SNTAGT, per germline. CDR3 sequence reads: CASSDSFFSGGGTDTQYF. CDR3 bases: TGTGCCAGCAGTGACTCGTTTTTCAGCGGGGGGGGCACAGATACGCAGTATTTT.

The chain combines TRBV10-1 with TRBJ1-6; no clear D. The CDR3 consists of 17 residues. Germline CDR1 is WNHNN and CDR2 is SYGVQD (reference sequence). V was shortened by 3 bases and J by 0 bases, with 12 bases between the two germline ends. The CDR3 nucleotides are TGCGCCAGCAGTGAACGGAATCCTAGCTCCTATAATTCACCCCTCCACTTT. Protein sequence: CASSERNPSSYNSPLHF.

This clone was seen a handful of times. CDR3 in DNA: TGTGCCAGCAGCGTAGGGGGACAGACCAATCAGCCCCAGCATTTT. Translation: CASSVGGQTNQPQHF. V is TRBV9 and J is TRBJ1-5, with 7 bases matching TRBD1. Trimming cost V 0 bases and J 3 bases; bases outside gene matches: 3. This CDR3 is 15 amino acids long. Germline CDR1 is SGDLS and CDR2 is YYNGEE.

The chain is built from TRBV21-1 and TRBJ1-1. TRBV21-1 is assigned pseudogene status. The length of the CDR3 is 15 residues. The CDR3 nucleotides are TGTGCCAGCAGCAAAGAAGGACTAGGAGACACTGAAGCTTTCTTT. Protein sequence: CASSKEGLGDTEAFF.

V and J are TRBV4-2 and TRBJ2-7; no reliable D call. The CDR3 extends over 16 amino acids. Trimming pared 1 base from V and 4 bases from J, leaving 17 bases between. The germline V gene has CDR1 LGHNA and CDR2 YNFKEQ. Written as DNA, the CDR3 is TGTGCCAGCAGCCAAGTCTCCGCAGTAGCATCTTACGAGCAGTACTTC. Amino acid sequence: CASSQVSAVASYEQYF.

This clone was observed a handful of times. V and J are TRBV4-1 and TRBJ2-2; TRBD1 matches 7 bases. CDR3 length equals 13 residues. Germline trimming cut 3 bases from V and 5 bases from J; bases unmatched to any gene: 0. Germline assignment: CDR1 MGHRA and CDR2 YSYEKL. Here the CDR3 reads CASSQGQTGELFF. CDR3 sequence (DNA): TGCGCCAGCAGCCAGGGACAGACCGGGGAGCTGTTTTTT.

The chain links TRBV11-1 to TRBJ2-2; D unresolved. Trimming removed 3 bases from V and 3 bases from J, with 2 bases in between. The CDR3 spans 12 residues. In germline, CDR1 is SGHAT, CDR2 FQDESV (reference sequence). The CDR3 is CASSFYTGELFF. The CDR3 DNA sequence: TGTGCCAGCAGCTTCTACACCGGGGAGCTGTTTTTT.

The chain joins TRBV9 to TRBJ2-3, with TRBD2 matching 7 bases. V dropped 1 base and J dropped 2; count of bases not matched to a gene: 10. Per the germline V gene, CDR1 is SGDLS and CDR2 is YYNGEE. The CDR3 is 17 amino acids. The CDR3 here is CASSVPRDGGFTDTQYF. The CDR3 region has the DNA TGTGCCAGCAGCGTACCACGGGACGGGGGGTTCACAGATACGCAGTATTTT.

The chain recombines TRBV19 with TRBJ2-3, with D possibly matching TRBD2 (5 bases). Germline lookup yields CDR1 LNHDA and CDR2 SQIVND (reference sequence). The CDR3 runs 15 residues. V dropped 1 base and J dropped 2 bases, with 10 bases sitting between them. CDR3 loop: CASSIGTGDTDTQYF. The CDR3 DNA sequence: TGTGCCAGTAGTATAGGGACCGGGGACACAGATACGCAGTATTTT.

The V and J genes are TRBV11-1 and TRBJ2-7; 7 bases are a match to TRBD1. V gave up 7 bases and J gave up 3 bases; unmatched junction bases: 6. In germline, CDR1 is SGHAT, CDR2 FQDESV (reference sequence). This CDR3 has 13 amino acids. The CDR3 loop reads CASTWTGHYEQYF. In DNA, the CDR3 is TGTGCCAGCACTTGGACAGGCCACTACGAGCAGTACTTC. The entire variable domain, with the rest obtained from reference TRBV11-1 and TRBJ2-7, is as follows: EAEVAQSPRYKITEKSQAVAFWCDPISGHATLYWYRQILGQGPELLVQFQDESVVDDSQLPKDRFSAERLKGVDSTLKIQPAELGDSAMYLCASTWTGHYEQYFGPGTRLTVT.

There are a few counts of this clone. The chain joins TRBV28 to TRBJ1-5, with D tentatively TRBD1 (5 bases). This CDR3 comprises 15 residues. Germline CDR1 and CDR2: MDHEN and SYDVKM. With 3 bases removed from V and 6 bases from J, the gap between germline ends came to 15 bases. Written as DNA, the CDR3 is TGTGCCAGCAGTTTTGATGAGCAGGGCGGTCAGCCCCAGCATTTT. This sequence encodes CASSFDEQGGQPQHF.

This clone occurred a few times. The rearrangement joins TRBV7-9 to TRBJ2-7, with 7 nucleotides matching TRBD1. The CDR3 runs to 14 residues. V shed 5 bases, J shed 4 bases, and the junction held 8 bases outside the gene matches. Germline CDR1 and CDR2: SEHNR and FQNEAQ (reference sequence). The CDR3 DNA sequence: TGTGCCAGCAGCCCTGAAGACAGGGCTTACGAGCAGTACTTC. This encodes CASSPEDRAYEQYF.

The rearrangement uses TRBV7-8 and TRBJ2-6, with TRBD1 identical over 9 bases. The junction had 0 bases not matched to a gene; V was cut back by 1 base and J by 2 bases. Germline CDR1 SGHVS, CDR2 FQNEAQ. This CDR3 is 16 amino acids long. CDR3 sequence: CASSLGTGAGANVLTF. Written as DNA, the CDR3 is TGTGCCAGCAGCTTAGGGACAGGGGCTGGGGCCAACGTCCTGACTTTC. Supplemented by reference TRBV7-8 and TRBJ2-6, the full variable domain reads GAGVSQSPRYKVAKRGQDVALRCDPISGHVSLFWYQQALGQGPEFLTYFQNEAQLDKSGLPSDRFFAERPEGSVSTLKIQRTQQEDSAVYLCASSLGTGAGANVLTFGAGSRLTVL.

This clone was detected a few times. The V and J genes are TRBV11-3 and TRBJ2-1; D is ambiguous. Germline CDR1 reads SGHNT; CDR2 reads YENEEA. Trimming cost V 1 base and J 8 bases, with 6 bases left between them. The CDR3 length is 12 residues. The CDR3 reads CASSLVLHEQFF. CDR3 DNA: TGTGCCAGCAGCTTAGTATTACATGAGCAGTTCTTC.

In its sample, this clone was seen a few times. V and J are TRBV6-1 and TRBJ2-7, with 11 bases matching TRBD2. Germline values: CDR1 MNHNS, CDR2 SASEGT. J gave up 5 bases and V 6 bases, and 6 bases lay outside the gene matches. The CDR3 totals 14 residues. CDR3 DNA: TGTGCCAGCAGCCCACTTAGCGGGGGGGACGAGCAGTACTTC. It specifies CASSPLSGGDEQYF.

J is TRBJ1-1 and V is TRBV27; perhaps TRBD1 as D (6 bases). CDR1 and CDR2 from the germline V gene are MNHEY and SMNVEV (reference sequence). There are 15 residues in the CDR3. Trimming stripped 2 bases from V and 2 bases from J, with 12 bases between. CDR3 coding DNA: TGTGCCAGCAGTTTACGTGGGACATCTAACACTGAAGCTTTCTTT. Its protein is CASSLRGTSNTEAFF.

This clone was recorded at least ten times. The chain is built from TRBV4-1 and TRBJ2-1; TRBD1 agrees at 8 bases. The CDR3 totals 19 residues. Germline V gene lookup returns CDR1 MGHRA and CDR2 YSYEKL. The trim removed 4 bases at V and 8 bases at J, leaving 22 bases unmatched. In nucleotides, the CDR3 is TGCGCCAGCAGCCCCTTAAATTCCGCCGGGACAGGAGTAGAGTATGAGCAGTTCTTC. This gives the protein CASSPLNSAGTGVEYEQFF.

The rearrangement links TRBV27 to TRBJ1-6; 9 nucleotides agree with TRBD1. The V gene's germline CDR1 is MNHEY and CDR2 SMNVEV (reference sequence). The CDR3 has 16 residues. Trimming took 4 bases from V and 2 from J; bases not matched to a gene: 3. The CDR3 nucleotides read TGTGCCAGCAGTTCTGGGACAGGGACCTATAATTCACCCCTCCACTTT. Amino acids: CASSSGTGTYNSPLHF.

This clone was observed a handful of times. This chain links TRBV7-6 with TRBJ2-2; no reliable D call. Trimming shortened V by 3 bases and J by 2 bases, and 7 bases separated the two germline ends. This CDR3 region has 14 residues. Germline V CDR1 and CDR2: SGHVS, FNYEAQ. CDR3 DNA: TGTGCCAGCAGCTTGGGCAGAAACACCGGGGAGCTGTTTTTT. Protein sequence: CASSLGRNTGELFF.

This chain links TRBV10-3 with TRBJ2-7; D may be TRBD1 or TRBD2 (5 bases each). Germline CDR1 and CDR2: ENHRY and SYGVKD. This CDR3 is 14 amino acids long. V gave up 6 bases and J gave up 1 base, with 13 bases separating them. This CDR3 is CAISAGAGSYEQYF. CDR3 DNA sequence: TGTGCCATCAGCGCCGGGGCCGGGTCCTACGAGCAGTACTTC.

The rearrangement joins TRBV4-2 to TRBJ1-5; a possible D gene is TRBD1 (5 bases). The CDR3 is 15 amino acids. V was cut by 0 bases and J by 6 bases, with 12 bases left in between. Germline-derived CDR1 and CDR2 are LGHNA and YNFKEQ. The CDR3 sequence: CASSQDQGKGQPQHF. Written as DNA, the CDR3 is TGTGCCAGCAGCCAAGACCAGGGTAAGGGTCAGCCCCAGCATTTT.

The chain combines TRBV9 with TRBJ1-1; D might be TRBD1 (6 bases). The V gene lost 4 bases and the J gene lost 3 bases, with 10 bases spanning the gap. Looked up from germline, CDR1 is SGDLS and CDR2 is YYNGEE. The CDR3 sequence is 13 residues long. Here the CDR3 reads CASSRGGDTEAFF. The DNA for the CDR3 is TGTGCCAGCAGCCGGGGGGGCGACACTGAAGCTTTCTTT.

This CDR3 reads CASGPWGFSYEQYF. The DNA for the CDR3 is TGTGCCAGCGGGCCGTGGGGGTTCTCCTACGAGCAGTACTTC. V and J are TRBV14 and TRBJ2-7; D possibly uses TRBD1 or TRBD2 (5 bases each). Germline values: CDR1 SGHDN, CDR2 FVKESK. Trimming took off 8 bases at V and 0 bases at J, with 14 bases between the two ends. The CDR3 loop spans 14 amino acids.

V and J are TRBV2 and TRBJ1-1; no reliable D call. Between the trimmed V and J ends, which lost 2 bases and 0 bases, there was a span of 4 bases. CDR3 length: 13 amino acids. Germline CDR1 SNHLY, CDR2 FYNNEI. CDR3 bases: TGTGCCAGCAGTGAAAAGGTGAACACTGAAGCTTTCTTT. As protein: CASSEKVNTEAFF.

The CDR3, as DNA: TGTGCCAGCAGCTCTCAAAACACTGAAGCTTTCTTT. It translates to CASSSQNTEAFF. This chain connects TRBV9 to TRBJ1-1; D gene unclear. V shed 4 bases and J shed 2 bases, with 6 bases lying between them. Germline CDR1 and CDR2: SGDLS and YYNGEE. The CDR3 runs to 12 residues. Based on the CDR3 plus reference TRBV9 and TRBJ1-1, the full variable domain is DSGVTQTPKHLITATGQRVTLRCSPRSGDLSVYWYQQSLDQGLQFLIQYYNGEERAKGNILERFSAQQFPDLHSELNLSSLELGDSALYFCASSSQNTEAFFGQGTRLTVV.